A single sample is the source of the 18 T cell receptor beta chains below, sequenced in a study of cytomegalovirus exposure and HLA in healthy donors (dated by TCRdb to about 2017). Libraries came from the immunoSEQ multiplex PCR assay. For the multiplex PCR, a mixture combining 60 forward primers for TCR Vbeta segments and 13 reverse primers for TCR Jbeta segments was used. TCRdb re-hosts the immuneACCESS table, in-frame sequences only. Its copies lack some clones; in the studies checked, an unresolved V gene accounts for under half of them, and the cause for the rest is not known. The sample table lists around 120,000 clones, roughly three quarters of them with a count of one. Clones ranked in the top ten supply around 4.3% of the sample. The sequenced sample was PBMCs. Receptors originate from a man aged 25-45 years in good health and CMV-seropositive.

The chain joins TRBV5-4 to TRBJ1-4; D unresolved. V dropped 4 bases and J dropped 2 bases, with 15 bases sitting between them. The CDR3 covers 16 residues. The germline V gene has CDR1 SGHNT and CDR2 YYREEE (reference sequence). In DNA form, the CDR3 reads TGTGCCAGCAGCCCGGAACGGGGAGTGACTAATGAAAAACTGTTTTTT. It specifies CASSPERGVTNEKLFF. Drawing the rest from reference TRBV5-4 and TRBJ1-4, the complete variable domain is ETGVTQSPTHLIKTRGQQVTLRCSSQSGHNTVSWYQQALGQGPQFIFQYYREEENGRGNFPPRFSGLQFPNYSSELNVNALELDDSALYLCASSPERGVTNEKLFFGSGTQLSVL.

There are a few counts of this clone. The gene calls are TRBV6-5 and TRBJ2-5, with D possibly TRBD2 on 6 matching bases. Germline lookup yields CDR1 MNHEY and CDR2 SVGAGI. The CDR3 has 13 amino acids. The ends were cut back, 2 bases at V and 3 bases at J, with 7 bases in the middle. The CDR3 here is CASSYGGKETQYF. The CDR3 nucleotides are TGTGCCAGCAGTTACGGGGGGAAAGAGACCCAGTACTTC.

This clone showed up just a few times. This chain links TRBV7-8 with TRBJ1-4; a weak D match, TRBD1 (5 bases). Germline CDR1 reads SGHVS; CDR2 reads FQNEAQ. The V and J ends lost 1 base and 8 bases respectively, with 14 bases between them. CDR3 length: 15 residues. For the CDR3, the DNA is TGTGCCAGCAGCTTAGAACGTACAGGCGTAGAAAAACTGTTTTTT. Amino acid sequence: CASSLERTGVEKLFF.

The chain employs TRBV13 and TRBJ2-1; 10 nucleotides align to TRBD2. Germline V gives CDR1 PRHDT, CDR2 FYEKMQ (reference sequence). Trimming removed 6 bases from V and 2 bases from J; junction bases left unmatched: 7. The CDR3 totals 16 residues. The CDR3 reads CASRRSGGAAYNEQFF. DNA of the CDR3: TGTGCCAGCAGAAGGAGCGGGGGGGCTGCCTACAATGAGCAGTTCTTC.

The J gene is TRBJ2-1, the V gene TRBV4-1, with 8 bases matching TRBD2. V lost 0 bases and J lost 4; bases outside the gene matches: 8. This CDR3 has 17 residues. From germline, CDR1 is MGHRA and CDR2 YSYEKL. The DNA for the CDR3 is TGCGCCAGCAGCCAAGATGGTTGGGCTAGCGGGTACAATGAGCAGTTCTTC. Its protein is CASSQDGWASGYNEQFF.

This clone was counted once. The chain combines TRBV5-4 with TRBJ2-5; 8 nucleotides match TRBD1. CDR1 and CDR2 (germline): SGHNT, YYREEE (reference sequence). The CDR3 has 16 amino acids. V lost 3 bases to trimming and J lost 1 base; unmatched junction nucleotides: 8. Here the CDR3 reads CASSSPGTGFQETQYF. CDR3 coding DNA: TGTGCCAGCAGCTCTCCCGGGACAGGCTTCCAAGAGACCCAGTACTTC.

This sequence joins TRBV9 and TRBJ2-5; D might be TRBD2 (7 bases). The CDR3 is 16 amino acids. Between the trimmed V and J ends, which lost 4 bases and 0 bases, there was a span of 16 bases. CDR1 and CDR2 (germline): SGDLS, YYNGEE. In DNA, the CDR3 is TGTGCCAGCAGCCATAGAGGGGGAGGGTACCAAGAGACCCAGTACTTC. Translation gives CASSHRGGGYQETQYF.

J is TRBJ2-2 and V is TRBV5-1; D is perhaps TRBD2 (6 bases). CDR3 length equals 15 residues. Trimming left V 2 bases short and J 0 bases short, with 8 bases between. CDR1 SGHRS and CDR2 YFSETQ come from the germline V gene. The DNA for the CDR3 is TGCGCCAGCAGCTTTAGCGGACCGAACACCGGGGAGCTGTTTTTT. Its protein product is CASSFSGPNTGELFF.

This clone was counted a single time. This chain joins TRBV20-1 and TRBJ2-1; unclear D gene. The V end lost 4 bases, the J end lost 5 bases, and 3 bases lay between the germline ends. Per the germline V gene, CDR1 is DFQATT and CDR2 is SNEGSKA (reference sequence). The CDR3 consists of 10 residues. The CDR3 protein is CSATNNEQFF. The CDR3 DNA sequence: TGCAGTGCTACTAACAATGAGCAGTTCTTC.

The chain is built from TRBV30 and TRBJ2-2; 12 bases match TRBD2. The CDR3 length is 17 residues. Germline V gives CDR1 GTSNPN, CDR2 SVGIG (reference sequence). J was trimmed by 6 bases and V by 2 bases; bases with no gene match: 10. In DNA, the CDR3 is TGTGCCTGGAGTAGGCTAGCGGGAGGGCCTAGTTCCGGGGAGCTGTTTTTT. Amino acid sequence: CAWSRLAGGPSSGELFF.

CDR3 sequence reads: CASSPWDRGHTEAFF. CDR3 DNA: TGTGCCAGCAGCCCCTGGGACAGGGGGCATACTGAAGCTTTCTTT. The chain couples TRBV9 to TRBJ1-1; 12 nucleotides align to TRBD1. CDR1 SGDLS and CDR2 YYNGEE come from the germline V gene. Trimming removed 4 bases from V and 5 bases from J; junction bases left unmatched: 6. CDR3 length equals 15 residues. Using reference TRBV9 and TRBJ1-1 for the parts outside the CDR3, the full variable domain is DSGVTQTPKHLITATGQRVTLRCSPRSGDLSVYWYQQSLDQGLQFLIQYYNGEERAKGNILERFSAQQFPDLHSELNLSSLELGDSALYFCASSPWDRGHTEAFFGQGTRLTVV.

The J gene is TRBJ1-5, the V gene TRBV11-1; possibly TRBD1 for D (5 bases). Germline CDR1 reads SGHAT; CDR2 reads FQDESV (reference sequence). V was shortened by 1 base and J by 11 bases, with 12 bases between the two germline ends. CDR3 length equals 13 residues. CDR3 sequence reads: CASSLDRLEAQHF. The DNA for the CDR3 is TGTGCCAGCAGCTTAGACAGGTTAGAAGCCCAGCATTTT. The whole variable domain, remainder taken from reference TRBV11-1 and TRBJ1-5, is EAEVAQSPRYKITEKSQAVAFWCDPISGHATLYWYRQILGQGPELLVQFQDESVVDDSQLPKDRFSAERLKGVDSTLKIQPAELGDSAMYLCASSLDRLEAQHFGDGTRLSIL.

The CDR3 here is CASSAGTGLDTQYF. As DNA, the CDR3 is TGTGCCAGCAGTGCCGGGACAGGGCTTGATACGCAGTATTTT. The rearrangement links TRBV6-4 to TRBJ2-3; 9 bases match TRBD1. V was clipped by 4 bases and J by 6 bases; unmatched bases: 5. From germline, CDR1 is MRHNA and CDR2 SNTAGT. The CDR3 extends over 14 amino acids.

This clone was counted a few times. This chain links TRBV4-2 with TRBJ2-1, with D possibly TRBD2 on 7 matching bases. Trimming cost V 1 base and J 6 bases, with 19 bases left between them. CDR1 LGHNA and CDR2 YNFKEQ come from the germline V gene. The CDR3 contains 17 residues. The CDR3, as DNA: TGTGCCAGCAGCCAAGTAGCCGAGACTAGGGGGGGCAATGAGCAGTTCTTC. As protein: CASSQVAETRGGNEQFF.

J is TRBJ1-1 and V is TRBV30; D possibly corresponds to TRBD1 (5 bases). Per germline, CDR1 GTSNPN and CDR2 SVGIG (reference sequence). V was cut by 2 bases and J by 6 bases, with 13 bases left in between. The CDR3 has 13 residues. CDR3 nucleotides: TGTGCCTGGAGTCGGCAGGGAATTTCTGAAGCTTTCTTT. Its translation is CAWSRQGISEAFF.

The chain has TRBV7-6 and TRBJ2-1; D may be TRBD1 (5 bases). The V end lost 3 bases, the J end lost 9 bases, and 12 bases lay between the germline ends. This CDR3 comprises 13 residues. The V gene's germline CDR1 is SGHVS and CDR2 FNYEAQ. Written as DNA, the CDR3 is TGTGCCAGCAGCTTGGGGCGCCATGGTGAGCAGTTCTTC. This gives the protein CASSLGRHGEQFF. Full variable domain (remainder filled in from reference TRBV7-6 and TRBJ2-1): GAGVSQSPRYKVTKRGQDVALRCDPISGHVSLYWYRQALGQGPEFLTYFNYEAQQDKSGLPNDRFSAERPEGSISTLTIQRTEQRDSAMYRCASSLGRHGEQFFGPGTRLTVL.

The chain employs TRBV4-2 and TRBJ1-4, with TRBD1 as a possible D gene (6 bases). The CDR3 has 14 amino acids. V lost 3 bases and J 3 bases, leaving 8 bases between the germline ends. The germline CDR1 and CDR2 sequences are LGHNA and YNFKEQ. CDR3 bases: TGTGCCAGCAGCCAGCGGACAGCTAATGAAAAACTGTTTTTT. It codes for CASSQRTANEKLFF.

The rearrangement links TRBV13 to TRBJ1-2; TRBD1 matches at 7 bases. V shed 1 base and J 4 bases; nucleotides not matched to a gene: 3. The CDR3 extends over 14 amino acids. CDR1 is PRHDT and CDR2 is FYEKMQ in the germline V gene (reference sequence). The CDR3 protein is CASSLEGATYGYTF. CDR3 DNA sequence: TGTGCCAGCAGCTTAGAGGGGGCAACCTATGGCTACACCTTC.